This entry features one T cell receptor beta chain sequence. Its target is unknown. The method was immunoSEQ multiplex PCR; TCRdb's version includes in-frame clones alone and lacks a portion of them. This sample has some 2 million clones, with about 95% found just once. Terminally differentiated effector memory CD45RA+ cells were excluded from the naive CD8 cells, which were CD45RO-negative and positively selected for CCR7. The source of the sample is a study of shared clonotypes between healthy human individuals. For the study at large: Researchers assigned three CD4 naive, three CD4 memory, two CD8 naive and one CD8 memory plate to each donor. Study-level results: Naive CD4 clonotypes overlapped across a few donors at approximately 4.5%. What limited the represented genetic and exposure-history diversity was the small number of donors. A reduction in generation probabilities was seen for non-shared clonotypes relative to those shared by all four donors.

V shed 2 bases and J shed 0 bases, with 10 bases lying between them. This CDR3 has 16 amino acids. CDR1 LGHNA and CDR2 YSLEER come from the germline V gene. The sequence derives from a man between 18 and 35 years old in good health. The sample comprised naive CD8+ T cells sorted from blood. The gene calls are TRBV4-3 and TRBJ1-4; D call uncertain. CDR3 nucleotide sequence: TGCGCCAGCAGCCAATTCTTAACACCAACTAATGAAAAACTGTTTTTT. Residues: CASSQFLTPTNEKLFF.